The source of this T cell receptor beta chain is a study of tumor-infiltrating lymphocytes in primary liver carcinoma. Looking at the study overall: These patients were men and women whose ages were 30 to 69 years. Whole-study results and caveats: Pairs of tumor regions overlapped more than tumor-adjacent and tumor-blood pairs did.

This clonotype was detected ten times or more. Antigen: not known. cDNA specific to TCR beta was made from approximately 500 ng of total RNA, with a constant-region primer employed for priming. TCR beta libraries came from three nested multiplex PCR rounds using slightly modified ARM-PCR. Researchers ran the first two PCR rounds for roughly 10 cycles each with TRBV1-TRBV30 forward primers and a C-beta reverse primer. TCRdb used MiXCR to reprocess the multiplex PCR reads, holding one entry per CDR3 protein. The data contain some 95,000 distinct CDR3 sequences, approximately 72% of them singletons. CDR1 SGHVS and CDR2 FQNEAQ come from the germline V gene. V lost 1 base to trimming and J lost 0 bases, with 10 bases between them. There are 16 residues in the CDR3. Unsorted bulk tissue, about 17-34 mg of it, served as the source for co-extraction of RNA and DNA. Chronic HBV infection, which was untreated, was present in the patients.

Sequencing was done on a sample of tumor-adjacent normal liver tissue. This TCR came from a man aged 35-49 years with primary liver carcinoma and hepatitis B virus infection. The chain has TRBV7-8 and TRBJ1-3; no reliable D call. The CDR3 is CASSLGGLFSGNTIYF. The CDR3 DNA sequence: TGTGCCAGCAGCTTAGGAGGACTGTTCTCTGGAAACACCATATATTTT. The whole variable domain, filled in from reference TRBV7-8 and TRBJ1-3, reads GAGVSQSPRYKVAKRGQDVALRCDPISGHVSLFWYQQALGQGPEFLTYFQNEAQLDKSGLPSDRFFAERPEGSVSTLKIQRTQQEDSAVYLCASSLGGLFSGNTIYFGEGSWLTVV.